This TCR beta chain was observed in a study of T cells after yellow fever vaccination. Study-level background: Preparation of fractions with low cell numbers was performed using SMART-Seq v4 Ultra Low Input. Whole-study findings and limits: Clones that expanded after primary vaccination mostly reappeared after the booster (roughly 95% CD4, approximately 89% CD8). One caveat is that FACS-sorted repertoires could contain abundant clonotypes contaminating from the bulk population.

This clonotype was recorded a few times. Antigen: not known. CDR1 and CDR2 from the germline V gene are DFQATT and SNEGSKA (reference sequence). Trimming removed 3 bases at V and 9 bases at J, with 15 bases between. The CDR3 is 13 amino acids. In making TCR cDNA, 5'RACE template switching added a universal primer site and UMIs to it. TCRdb passed the 5' RACE reads through MiXCR, listing each CDR3 protein once. The table lists about 350,000 distinct CDR3 sequences, 7% to 10% of them singletons. This receptor was taken from a man aged 18-30 years who received the YFV17D yellow fever vaccine. This sample comprised PBMCs, obtained more than 35 days after the first yellow fever vaccination. The gene calls are TRBV20-1 and TRBJ2-1; D might be TRBD2 (6 bases). This chain's CDR3 is CSARAGSGGEQFF. CDR3 coding DNA: TGCAGTGCTAGGGCGGGGTCTGGCGGTGAGCAGTTCTTC.